The clone carrying this T cell receptor (beta chain) was detected many times. No antigen is known for it. Likely a read error: the CDR3 ends without its conserved phenylalanine or tryptophan. Germline V CDR1 and CDR2: SGHAT, FQNNGV. V was trimmed by 3 bases and J by 6 bases, leaving 15 bases between them. CDR3 length: 14 amino acids. Sequencing of 15-18 subjects in each run yielded over 160 million TCR-beta sequences. Using its own MiXCR run on the 5' RACE reads, TCRdb lists one record per CDR3 protein. The repertoire consists of 100,000 or so distinct CDR3 sequences, with 13% occurring once and the leading ten covering approximately 5%. This sample is part of a study of neurological immune-mediated disorders. Documented time point: longitudinal time-point 2. Overall study findings and caveats: Private repertoires in all groups were suggested, as expanded clones shared no CDR3 amino acid sequences across subjects.

The rearrangement links TRBV11-2 to TRBJ2-7; D call uncertain. The origin of this receptor is a female donor with HTLV-1-associated myelopathy (HAM/TSP). Sequenced input: PBMCs. CDR3 nucleotide sequence: TGTGCCAGCAGCTTGAGGCATTCGGCTCGCGAGCAGTACCTC. Its protein product is CASSLRHSAREQYL.